This T cell receptor beta chain was profiled in a study of blood T cell repertoires in COVID-19. Study summary: T cells, B-cell-depleted T cells, or PBMCs supplied cDNA or gDNA.

The CDR3 runs to 14 residues. The germline CDR1 and CDR2 sequences are SGHNT and YENEEA. Trimming removed 4 bases from V and 2 bases from J; junction bases left unmatched: 4. The protocol was immunoSEQ multiplex PCR, while the TCRdb copy is restricted to in-frame clones and leaves out a portion. The sample records 140,000 to 150,000 clones, roughly 80% being singletons. Sequenced material: PBMCs or T cells enriched from blood (not recorded which). This TCR derives from a woman in her 50s who had recovered from COVID-19. The rearrangement links TRBV11-3 to TRBJ1-1, with 7 bases matching TRBD1. The DNA for the CDR3 is TGTGCCAGCAGCTCGACAGGGCTCAACACTGAAGCTTTCTTT. Translation: CASSSTGLNTEAFF.